Below, 4 T cell receptor beta chains from the same sample are listed, as sequenced in a study of T cell changes during pregnancy in multiple sclerosis. Repertoires were generated with immunoSEQ multiplex PCR, while TCRdb's copy carries only in-frame clones and drops some. The table shows tens of thousands of clones, with 85% to 95% occurring only once. The sequencing used peripheral blood, collected in the first trimester of pregnancy. The receptors derive from a female donor with multiple sclerosis, enrolled in a pregnancy study.

This chain connects TRBV4-2 to TRBJ1-3; maybe TRBD1 (6 bases). Trimming pared 0 bases from V and 0 bases from J, leaving 18 bases between. The CDR3 spans 19 residues. Germline CDR1 is LGHNA and CDR2 is YNFKEQ. CDR3 sequence reads: CASSQDGGGQSSSGNTIYF. For the CDR3, the DNA is TGTGCCAGCAGCCAAGATGGGGGGGGCCAGTCCTCCTCTGGAAACACCATATATTTT.

CDR3 loop: CASSLSGTWGETQYF. CDR3 nucleotide sequence: TGTGCCAGCAGCTTGTCCGGGACTTGGGGGGAGACCCAGTACTTC. The chain uses TRBV11-2 and TRBJ2-5, with D possibly being TRBD2 (6 bases). Germline values: CDR1 SGHAT, CDR2 FQNNGV. The CDR3 extends over 15 amino acids. V lost 3 bases and J 5 bases, leaving 16 bases between the germline ends.

The chain has TRBV7-9 and TRBJ1-2, with D possibly matching TRBD1 (5 bases). This CDR3 is built from 12 residues. The V end lost 5 bases, the J end lost 8 bases, and 12 bases lay between the germline ends. CDR1 and CDR2 from the germline V gene are SEHNR and FQNEAQ (reference sequence). CDR3 in amino acids: CASSPGLSGYTF. CDR3 coding DNA: TGTGCCAGCAGCCCAGGGTTGTCGGGCTACACCTTC.

The CDR3 protein is CASSAGQRGNIQYF. DNA for the CDR3: TGTGCCAGCAGTGCCGGACAAAGAGGCAACATTCAGTACTTC. The chain recombines TRBV27 with TRBJ2-4; D might be TRBD1 (5 bases). Germline-derived CDR1 and CDR2 are MNHEY and SMNVEV (reference sequence). Trimming pared 5 bases from V and 7 bases from J, leaving 15 bases between. The CDR3 runs 14 residues.